This TCR beta chain was captured by sequencing in a study of cytomegalovirus exposure and HLA in healthy donors. As to this clone: No antigen is known for it.

Findings and limits, study-wide: The investigators catalogued 150 to 200 TCR beta chains as cytomegalovirus-associated.

The PCR used 60 Vbeta and 13 Jbeta primers. The table came from immunoSEQ multiplex PCR; TCRdb's copy has only in-frame clones and leaves some out. The table shows 110,000 to 150,000 clones, with 9.4% occurring only once. The germline V gene has CDR1 SGHTA and CDR2 FQGNSA. J lost 6 bases, V lost 6 bases, and 5 bases had no gene match. There are 14 residues in the CDR3. Input material: PBMCs. The chain carries TRBV7-2 and TRBJ1-6; 7 bases are a match to TRBD1. The sequence came from a male donor in good health and CMV-seronegative. CDR3 sequence (DNA): TGTGCCAGCAGTATCCAGGGGGGTAATTCACCCCTCCACTTT. Its translation: CASSIQGGNSPLHF. The variable domain in full, completed from reference TRBV7-2 and TRBJ1-6, reads GAGVSQSPSNKVTEKGKDVELRCDPISGHTALYWYRQSLGQGLEFLIYFQGNSAPDKSGLPSDRFSAERTGGSVSTLTIQRTQQEDSAVYLCASSIQGGNSPLHFGNGTRLTVT.